One sample yielded the 10 T cell receptor beta chains listed below, sequenced in a study of OX40 agonist ivuxolimab in advanced cancers. Only in-frame clones appear in the TCRdb table, and some are missing; sequencing was by immunoSEQ multiplex PCR. The data hold over 50,000 clones, with around nine tenths observed a single time. Material: CD4+ or CD8+ T cells sorted from blood, obtained in a trial of the OX40 agonist ivuxolimab. The receptors here all came from an adult with an advanced solid tumor such as melanoma, head and neck, liver or kidney cancer.

The chain couples TRBV6-1 to TRBJ1-1; D remains unclear. The V and J ends lost 7 bases and 1 base respectively, with 7 bases between them. The CDR3 sequence is 12 residues long. Germline CDR1 MNHNS, CDR2 SASEGT. This chain's CDR3 is CASTRQNTEAFF. The CDR3 DNA reads TGTGCCAGCACCAGGCAGAACACTGAAGCTTTCTTT.

This chain's CDR3 is CASSLGQGSSNEQFF. The CDR3 DNA sequence: TGTGCCAGCAGCTTAGGACAGGGAAGTTCGAATGAGCAGTTCTTC. The V and J genes are TRBV4-2 and TRBJ2-1; 8 nucleotides line up with TRBD1. The CDR3 runs 15 residues. With 5 bases clipped from V and 7 bases from J, the junction kept 10 bases outside the gene matches. Germline-derived CDR1 and CDR2 are LGHNA and YNFKEQ.

The rearrangement joins TRBV5-1 to TRBJ2-3; D is ambiguous. Per the germline V gene, CDR1 is SGHRS and CDR2 is YFSETQ. V lost 5 bases and J lost 2, with 18 bases in between. This CDR3 contains 16 residues. The CDR3 DNA follows: TGCGCCAGCAGTTCGACGTCCAATCCCAACACAGATACGCAGTATTTT. Protein sequence: CASSSTSNPNTDTQYF.

This clone appeared a few times. V is TRBV13 and J is TRBJ1-1; D unclear. The germline V gene encodes CDR1 PRHDT and CDR2 FYEKMQ (reference sequence). Trimming stripped 0 bases from V and 4 bases from J, with 9 bases between. The CDR3 is made up of 14 amino acids. CDR3 DNA: TGTGCCAGCAGCTTAGGCGGTCGGGGCACTGAAGCTTTCTTT. Amino acid sequence: CASSLGGRGTEAFF.

This chain links TRBV6-1 with TRBJ1-5; D not resolved. This CDR3 contains 14 residues. Trimming removed 6 bases from V and 3 bases from J, with 12 bases in between. Germline CDR1 is MNHNS and CDR2 is SASEGT. CDR3 amino acids: CASSPGEPNQPQHF. The CDR3 nucleotides read TGTGCCAGCAGCCCGGGAGAGCCCAATCAGCCCCAGCATTTT.

The chain uses TRBV2 and TRBJ2-5; 8 bases align to TRBD1. With V trimmed by 4 bases and J by 7 bases, 5 bases remained unmatched. The CDR3 has 13 amino acids. Germline loops: CDR1 SNHLY, CDR2 FYNNEI. Here the CDR3 reads CASSAGQVGTQYF. The DNA for the CDR3 is TGTGCCAGCAGTGCGGGACAGGTGGGGACCCAGTACTTC.

The chain uses TRBV7-9 and TRBJ1-2, with a possible D match to TRBD1 (5 bases). Germline loops: CDR1 SEHNR, CDR2 FQNEAQ (reference sequence). The CDR3 totals 15 residues. The ends were cut back, 5 bases at V and 0 bases at J, with 13 bases in the middle. CDR3 sequence: CASSPRGRTNYGYTF. The CDR3 DNA follows: TGTGCCAGCAGCCCCCGGGGCAGGACTAACTATGGCTACACCTTC. The entire variable domain, with the rest obtained from reference TRBV7-9 and TRBJ1-2, is as follows: DTGVSQNPRHKITKRGQNVTFRCDPISEHNRLYWYRQTLGQGPEFLTYFQNEAQLEKSRLLSDRFSAERPKGSFSTLEIQRTEQGDSAMYLCASSPRGRTNYGYTFGSGTRLTVV.

The chain links TRBV5-1 to TRBJ1-1; D is unresolved. Per germline, CDR1 SGHRS and CDR2 YFSETQ. The CDR3 length is 13 residues. The V end lost 1 base, the J end lost 1 base, and 5 bases lay between the germline ends. Here the CDR3 DNA reads TGCGCCAGCAGCTTGCAAGAGAACACTGAAGCTTTCTTT. The encoded protein is CASSLQENTEAFF. Complete variable domain (other parts from reference TRBV5-1 and TRBJ1-1): KAGVTQTPRYLIKTRGQQVTLSCSPISGHRSVSWYQQTPGQGLQFLFEYFSETQRNKGNFPGRFSGRQFSNSRSEMNVSTLELGDSALYLCASSLQENTEAFFGQGTRLTVV.

The chain is built from TRBV28 and TRBJ1-5; perhaps TRBD1 as D (5 bases). Germline V gene sequence: CDR1 MDHEN, CDR2 SYDVKM. V was shortened by 5 bases and J by 4 bases, with 21 bases between the two germline ends. This CDR3 has 17 amino acids. The DNA of the CDR3 is TGTGCCAGCAGTCCCCCGCAAGGGGTGATGGCTAATCAGCCCCAGCATTTT. It translates to CASSPPQGVMANQPQHF.

The rearrangement links TRBV6-1 to TRBJ2-7, with 7 bases that match TRBD1. The CDR3 extends over 15 amino acids. CDR1 is MNHNS and CDR2 is SASEGT in the germline V gene. V trimming: 8 bases; J trimming: 7 bases; junction bases outside the gene matches: 17. CDR3 sequence (DNA): TGTGCCAGCGGGGGCTTCGGGACAGTGGGGAAAGAGCAGTACTTC. Its translation is CASGGFGTVGKEQYF.